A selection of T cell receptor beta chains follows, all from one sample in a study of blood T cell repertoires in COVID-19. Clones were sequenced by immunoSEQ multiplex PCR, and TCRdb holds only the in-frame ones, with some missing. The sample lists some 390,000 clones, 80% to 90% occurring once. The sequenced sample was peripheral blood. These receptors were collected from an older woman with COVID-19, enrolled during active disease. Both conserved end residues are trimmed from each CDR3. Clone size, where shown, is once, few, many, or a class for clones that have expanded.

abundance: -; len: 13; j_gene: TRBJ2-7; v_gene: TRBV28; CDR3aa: ASFAGTANSYEQY
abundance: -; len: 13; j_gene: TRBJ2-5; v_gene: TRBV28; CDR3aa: ASMRHRKEWETQY
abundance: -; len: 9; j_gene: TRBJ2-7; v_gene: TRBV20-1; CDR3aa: SLTGNYEQY
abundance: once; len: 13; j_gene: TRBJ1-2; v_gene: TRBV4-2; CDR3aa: ASSQETAGYPGYT
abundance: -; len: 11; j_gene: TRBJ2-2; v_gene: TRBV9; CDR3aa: ASSVGGVGELF
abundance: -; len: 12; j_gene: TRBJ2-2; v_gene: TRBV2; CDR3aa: ASRDSTNTGELF
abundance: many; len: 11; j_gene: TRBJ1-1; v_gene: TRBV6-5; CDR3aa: ASRLGGNTEAF
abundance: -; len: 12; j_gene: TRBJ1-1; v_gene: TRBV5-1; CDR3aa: ASSFGHGNTEAF
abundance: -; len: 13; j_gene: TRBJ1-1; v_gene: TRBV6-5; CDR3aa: ASSPDRSLNTEAF
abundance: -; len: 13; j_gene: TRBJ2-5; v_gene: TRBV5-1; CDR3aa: ASSPRQGGIKTQY
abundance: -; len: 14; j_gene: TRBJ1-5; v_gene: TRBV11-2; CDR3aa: ASSRTLTGGNQPQH
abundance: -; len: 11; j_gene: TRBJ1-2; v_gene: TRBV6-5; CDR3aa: ASNPGGIYGYT
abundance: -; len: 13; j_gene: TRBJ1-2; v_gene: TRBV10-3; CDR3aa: AIKSSQGAGYGYT
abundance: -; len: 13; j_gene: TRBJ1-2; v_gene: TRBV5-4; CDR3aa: AGSGQGASNYGYT
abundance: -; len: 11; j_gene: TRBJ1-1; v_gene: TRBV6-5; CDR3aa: VSGGQGNTEAF
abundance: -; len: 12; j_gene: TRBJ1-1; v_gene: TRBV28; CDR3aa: ASSSAGGGTEAF
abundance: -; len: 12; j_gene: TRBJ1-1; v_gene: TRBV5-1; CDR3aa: ASSLGGGYLEAF
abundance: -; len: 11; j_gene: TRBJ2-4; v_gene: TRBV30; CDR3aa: AWTPLAKNIQY
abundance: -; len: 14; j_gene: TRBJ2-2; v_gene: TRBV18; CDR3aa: ASSPPSGGVTGELF
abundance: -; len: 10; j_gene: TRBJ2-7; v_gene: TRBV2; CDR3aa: ASSERFGQGT